This T cell receptor (beta chain) was sequenced for a study of CD8+CD57+ T cells in acquired aplastic anemia. General observations from the study: A significant difference in CD8+ Simpson's diversity between patients and controls was not found.

For this clonotype: The antigen remains undetermined.

Patients chosen for sequencing had shown CD8+CD57+ cell expansion by flow cytometry. Severe acquired aplastic anemia was present in every patient. The TCR beta profiling, which covered VDJ combination and CDR3 sequence, was carried out using genomic DNA as the template. TCRdb re-called the reads with MiXCR, one entry per CDR3 protein. This sample has approximately 300,000 distinct CDR3 sequences; under 60% occur once, and the top ten carry under 1.5%. Sequencing used sorted CD4+, CD8+, or CD8+CD57+ T cells (not recorded which) from PBMCs. This clonotype was sampled from a human donor with aplastic anemia.

CDR3 bases: TGCAGCGTTGGGACAGGGGAGTACACTGAAGCTTTCTTT. As protein: CSVGTGEYTEAFF. The rearrangement uses TRBV29-1 and TRBJ1-1, with 9 bases aligning to TRBD1. CDR1 is SQVTM and CDR2 is ANQGSEA in the germline V gene. The length of the CDR3 is 13 residues. V gave up 4 bases and J gave up 3 bases; unmatched junction bases: 3.